These 7 T cell receptor beta chains were sequenced from one sample in a study of shared T cell receptors in the human thymus (dated by TCRdb to about 2021). The receptor library was made with the immunoSEQ multiplex PCR assay. TCRdb obtained this table from immuneACCESS and retained in-frame rearrangements with V and J assigned. These tables miss some clones; where compared with another copy, unresolved V genes account for less than half of the shortfall, and the remainder is unexplained. Present in this sample are approximately 730,000 clones, approximately 83% of which were seen just once. The top ten constitute roughly 0.01% of the sample. The same data also contributed to another study, on human thymus T cells.

Sequencing was carried out using thymocytes. The receptor source for this set is a girl under two years old with a congenital heart defect. Donor details come from another sample of the same person, matched by shared clones.

This clone was counted only a few times. The chain combines TRBV7-9 with TRBJ1-2, with D possibly being TRBD1 (6 bases). The CDR3 runs to 14 residues. Trimming stripped 0 bases from V and 9 bases from J, with 14 bases between. CDR1 and CDR2 from the germline V gene are SEHNR and FQNEAQ (reference sequence). CDR3 DNA sequence: TGTGCCAGCAGCTTAGCGCGTAGGACAGATCGCTACACCTTC. The encoded protein is CASSLARRTDRYTF.

The V call is TRBV4-3, the J call TRBJ2-1; weak D call: TRBD1 (5 bases). Germline V gives CDR1 LGHNA, CDR2 YSLEER. CDR3 length: 17 residues. V was trimmed by 0 bases and J by 4 bases, leaving 16 bases between them. The CDR3 region has the DNA TGCGCCAGCAGCCAAGATAGGGAACAGGAGCTTTACAATGAGCAGTTCTTC. This codes for CASSQDREQELYNEQFF.

The chain combines TRBV5-6 with TRBJ1-4; no clear D. The CDR3 contains 14 residues. CDR1 is SGHDT, CDR2 YYEEEE, per germline. The V and J ends lost 6 bases and 7 bases respectively, with 16 bases between them. CDR3 nucleotides: TGTGCCAGCACCCCTCCTCCCGGAGGTGAAAAACTGTTTTTT. Its translation is CASTPPPGGEKLFF.

This clone was observed a handful of times. The V call is TRBV15, the J call TRBJ2-2; 11 positions match TRBD1. V lost 3 bases and J lost 4; bases outside the gene matches: 7. CDR3 length: 17 amino acids. The germline V gene encodes CDR1 LNHNV and CDR2 YYDKDF (reference sequence). The CDR3 region has the DNA TGTGCCACCAGCAGGAAGGGGGGGACAGGGGGCACCGGGGAGCTGTTTTTT. It is translated as CATSRKGGTGGTGELFF.

The rearrangement links TRBV9 to TRBJ1-5; TRBD1 is a possible D gene (5 bases). The CDR3 totals 14 residues. Trimming left V 3 bases short and J 7 bases short, with 14 bases between. CDR1 and CDR2 (germline): SGDLS, YYNGEE. CDR3 bases: TGTGCCAGCAGCGACGGGACTGGGACCCAGCCCCAGCATTTT. Protein product: CASSDGTGTQPQHF.

In DNA, the CDR3 is TGTGCCAGCAGTCCCAATCTTAGCAACTATGGCTACACCTTC. The encoded protein is CASSPNLSNYGYTF. The gene calls are TRBV9 and TRBJ1-2; D is uncertain. The V end lost 5 bases, the J end lost 2 bases, and 13 bases lay between the germline ends. This CDR3 contains 14 residues. CDR1 and CDR2 from the germline V gene are SGDLS and YYNGEE. The complete variable domain, with remaining parts taken from reference TRBV9 and TRBJ1-2, reads DSGVTQTPKHLITATGQRVTLRCSPRSGDLSVYWYQQSLDQGLQFLIQYYNGEERAKGNILERFSAQQFPDLHSELNLSSLELGDSALYFCASSPNLSNYGYTFGSGTRLTVV.

As DNA, the CDR3 is TGTGCCAGCAGCTTGGGAATTGGCGGCGAACCCCGGGGGACAGATACGCAGTATTTT. Its translation is CASSLGIGGEPRGTDTQYF. This chain uses TRBV5-8 with TRBJ2-3, with D perhaps TRBD2 (6 bases). The CDR3 is 19 amino acids. The germline V and J ends were trimmed by 0 bases and 3 bases, with 23 bases remaining between them. Germline CDR1 reads SGHTS; CDR2 reads YDEGEE.